The clone carrying this TCR beta chain was found a few times. Its antigen is currently unknown. Unmatched junction bases numbered 4, after V lost 3 bases and J lost 6 bases. Germline CDR1 reads WNHNN; CDR2 reads SYGVQD (reference sequence). This CDR3 is 14 amino acids long. This record comes from a study of cytomegalovirus exposure and HLA in healthy donors. Study conclusions and caveats: Earlier analysis yielded a pattern in which most TCR beta V segments were productive about 90% or about 30% of the time.

Amplification used 60 Vbeta primers and 13 Jbeta primers. Assay: immunoSEQ multiplex PCR; the TCRdb copy retains only in-frame clones and omits some. The sample holds some 110,000 clones, roughly 80% seen once. Sequencing used PBMCs. The rearrangement joins TRBV10-1 to TRBJ2-1; 8 bases agree with TRBD2. This sequence originates from a man aged 50 to 59 in good health and CMV-seropositive. The CDR3 DNA reads TGCGCCAGCAGTGAAAGCGGGAGCCGCAATGAGCAGTTCTTC. Its translation is CASSESGSRNEQFF.